The clone carrying this TCR beta chain was counted a few times. The source of the sample is a study of blood T cell repertoires in COVID-19. Background on the study: Sources were T cells, B-cell-depleted T cells, or PBMCs; the material itself was cDNA or gDNA.

Trimming removed 4 bases at V and 3 bases at J, with 17 bases between. The V gene's germline CDR1 is SGHDT and CDR2 YYEEEE. The CDR3 extends over 15 amino acids. Under the authors' procedure: Using reference gene primer amplification, nucleated cell counts were estimated. Using immunoSEQ multiplex PCR, the repertoire was profiled, and TCRdb retains in-frame clones only, with some absent. For V, J and clone size, that table is used; D and trimming come from the DNA. Found here are 95,000 to 110,000 clones, about 86% of them singletons; the top ten hold roughly 3.4%. Sequencing was carried out using peripheral blood. The chain combines TRBV5-6 with TRBJ2-7; D is possibly TRBD1 (6 bases). The TCR sequence derives from a woman aged 80 or older with active or convalescent COVID-19. The DNA of the CDR3 is TGTGCCAGCAGCCCAACATGGGGGCACCACTACGAGCAGTACTTC. This gives the protein CASSPTWGHHYEQYF.